The rows below give T cell receptor beta chains drawn from one sample of a study of shared clonotypes between healthy human individuals. This table comes from immunoSEQ multiplex PCR, and its TCRdb copy is limited to in-frame clones, with some not included. The data hold about 470,000 clones, with roughly 83% observed a single time. Sequenced: PBMCs. The receptors shown here come from a woman between 40 and 55 years old in good health. Some clones in this sample may be carry-over from other donors' samples. The CDR3 runs from the conserved cysteine through the conserved F or W. Each record gives: CDR3 protein, CDR3 DNA, V gene, D gene, J gene, clone size. The D gene is left open where the match is weak. Where a row states a size, it is once, few, many or the class of an expanded clone; other rows omit it.

CASSSNPYEQYF TGTGCCAGCAGCTCCAACCCTTACGAGCAGTACTTC TRBV7-2 . TRBJ2-7 once
CASSLGGARVGTEAFF TGTGCCAGCAGTTTGGGGGGGGCGCGAGTCGGGACTGAAGCTTTCTTT TRBV27 . TRBJ1-1 .
CASSLREVNEQFF TGCGCCAGCAGCTTGCGGGAGGTCAATGAGCAGTTCTTC TRBV5-1 TRBD2 TRBJ2-1 .
CASSLVVSGSSYNEQFF TGTGCCAGCAGCTTAGTGGTTAGCGGGAGCTCCTACAATGAGCAGTTCTTC TRBV7-2 TRBD2 TRBJ2-1 few
CASSPLQGGSDEQYF TGTGCTAGCAGCCCCCTTCAGGGGGGAAGTGACGAGCAGTACTTC TRBV7-7 . TRBJ2-7 few
CASSLSQPQHF TGTGCCAGCAGTTTAAGCCAGCCCCAGCATTTT TRBV28 . TRBJ1-5 .
CASGTGTGATNYGYTF TGCGCCAGCGGGACCGGGACAGGAGCGACTAACTATGGCTACACCTTC TRBV5-1 TRBD1 TRBJ1-2 .
CASSTGQGPPHTF TGTGCCAGCAGCACAGGACAGGGGCCTCCTCACACCTTC TRBV6-5 TRBD1 TRBJ1-2 .
CASSERRQPRDTQYF TGTGCCAGCAGTGAAAGGAGGCAGCCCAGGGATACGCAGTATTTT TRBV6-1 . TRBJ2-3 .
CASSMLRDRASSGANVLTF TGTGCCAGTAGTATGCTCCGGGACCGTGCAAGCTCTGGGGCCAACGTCCTGACTTTC TRBV19 . TRBJ2-6 once
CASSLDQSRHEQYF TGTGCCAGCAGCTTAGATCAATCGCGGCACGAGCAGTACTTC TRBV11-2 . TRBJ2-7 .
CASRQTGNTEAFF TGTGCCAGCAGACAGACAGGGAACACTGAAGCTTTCTTT TRBV6-4 . TRBJ1-1 .
CASSLGHLLGLAGDVGELFF TGTGCCAGCAGTTTAGGTCACCTGCTAGGACTAGCGGGAGATGTCGGGGAGCTGTTTTTT TRBV28 TRBD2 TRBJ2-2 .
CAWSVPDRQATAEAFF TGTGCCTGGAGTGTCCCCGATCGACAGGCCACGGCTGAAGCTTTCTTT TRBV30 . TRBJ1-1 .
CSVVGGVGDIYGYTF TGCAGCGTTGTGGGGGGAGTTGGGGATATCTATGGCTACACCTTC TRBV29-1 . TRBJ1-2 .
CASSFAPSYEQYF TGTGCCAGCAGTTTTGCCCCCTCCTACGAGCAGTACTTC TRBV28 . TRBJ2-7 .
CASSAGLAGVDEQYF TGTGCCAGCAGTGCCGGACTAGCGGGAGTCGACGAGCAGTACTTC TRBV25-1 TRBD2 TRBJ2-7 many
CASSLDSPNNEQFF TGCGCCAGCAGCTTGGATTCACCGAACAATGAGCAGTTCTTC TRBV5-1 . TRBJ2-1 .
CASSVNLPGTGGEKLFF TGTGCCAGCAGTGTAAACCTTCCCGGGACAGGTGGCGAAAAACTGTTTTTT TRBV6-1 TRBD1 TRBJ1-4 .
CASSGLQLNTEAFF TGTGCCAGCTCAGGTTTACAGCTGAACACTGAAGCTTTCTTT TRBV18 . TRBJ1-1 once
CASSFQGQADYGYTF TGCGCCAGCAGCTTCCAAGGACAGGCCGATTATGGCTACACCTTC TRBV5-1 TRBD1 TRBJ1-2 few
CSVTGVAYNEQFF TGCAGCGTGACCGGGGTCGCATATAATGAGCAGTTCTTC TRBV29-1 . TRBJ2-1 .
CSVIRGTAWTEAFF TGCAGCGTCATTAGGGGGACAGCGTGGACTGAAGCTTTCTTT TRBV29-1 TRBD1 TRBJ1-1 .
CASSEIAGTNNEQFF TGCGCCAGCAGTGAGATAGCGGGAACTAACAATGAGCAGTTCTTC TRBV10-2 TRBD2 TRBJ2-1 .
CASLGGANVLTF TGTGCCAGCCTGGGTGGGGCCAACGTCCTGACTTTC TRBV28 . TRBJ2-6 once
CATSRDPRTPFTDTQYF TGTGCCACCAGCAGAGATCCGAGGACACCTTTCACAGATACGCAGTATTTT TRBV15 . TRBJ2-3 .
CASSLPGSGNTIYF TGTGCCAGCAGCCTTCCAGGCTCTGGAAACACCATATATTTT TRBV14 . TRBJ1-3 .
CASSVGRGTDTQYF TGTGCCAGCAGTGTGGGAAGGGGCACAGATACGCAGTATTTT TRBV2 . TRBJ2-3 .
CASSKGLALLGEQYF TGTGCCAGCAGCAAGGGACTAGCCCTCCTGGGCGAGCAGTACTTC TRBV7-9 TRBD2 TRBJ2-7 .
CASSIGTGGNEQFF TGTGCCAGTAGTATAGGGACAGGGGGCAATGAGCAGTTCTTC TRBV19 TRBD1 TRBJ2-1 .
CASSLLGVAYEQYF TGTGCCAGCAGCTTATTAGGAGTCGCCTACGAGCAGTACTTC TRBV7-8 . TRBJ2-7 .
CSAPDRANTEAFF TGCAGCGCTCCGGACAGAGCGAACACTGAAGCTTTCTTT TRBV29-1 . TRBJ1-1 .
CASSEKGQGLSNEKLFF TGTGCCAGCAGTGAGAAGGGACAGGGCTTGTCTAATGAAAAACTGTTTTTT TRBV2 TRBD1 TRBJ1-4 .
CASSVEQGTFYEQYF TGTGCCAGCAGCGTAGAACAGGGCACATTTTACGAGCAGTACTTC TRBV9 . TRBJ2-7 .
CASSQRVGGKTDTQYF TGCGCCAGCAGCCAACGCGTGGGAGGGAAGACAGATACGCAGTATTTT TRBV4-1 TRBD2 TRBJ2-3 many
CASSQGTPSSYEQYF TGTGCCAGTAGTCAGGGGACACCCTCCTCCTACGAGCAGTACTTC TRBV19 . TRBJ2-7 few
CASSLAGTSGIDTGELFF TGTGCCAGCAGCTTAGCGGGGACTAGCGGGATAGATACCGGGGAGCTGTTTTTT TRBV11-2 TRBD2 TRBJ2-2 .
CASSLGTHQPQHF TGTGCCAGCAGCCTAGGGACGCATCAGCCCCAGCATTTT TRBV4-2 . TRBJ1-5 .
CASSYSTYENEKLFF TGTGCCAGCAGTTACTCGACATACGAAAATGAAAAACTGTTTTTT TRBV6-6 . TRBJ1-4 .
CTSSPGRADYNEQFF TGCACCAGCAGCCCCGGGCGGGCGGACTACAATGAGCAGTTCTTC TRBV1 . TRBJ2-1 .
CAIGNLAGEEEFF TGTGCCATCGGAAACCTAGCGGGAGAAGAGGAGTTCTTC TRBV10-3 TRBD2 TRBJ2-1 .
CASSLGRNTEAFF TGTGCCAGCAGCTTAGGACGGAACACTGAAGCTTTCTTT TRBV7-3 . TRBJ1-1 .
CASSDRLYQPQHF TGTGCCAGCTCGGACAGGCTTTATCAGCCCCAGCATTTT TRBV18 TRBD1 TRBJ1-5 .
CASSLSGQGHYEQYF TGTGCCAGCAGCTTGTCCGGACAGGGGCACTACGAGCAGTACTTC TRBV11-3 TRBD1 TRBJ2-7 .
CASSLRAGGFGNTIYF TGTGCCAGCAGCCTGCGCGCTGGGGGATTTGGAAACACCATATATTTT TRBV4-2 . TRBJ1-3 .
CASSEGSGTEAFF TGTGCCAGCAGCGAAGGGAGCGGCACTGAAGCTTTCTTT TRBV21-1 . TRBJ1-1 .
CASSKDLSGTQPQHF TGTGCCAGCAGCAAAGATTTGTCGGGGACTCAGCCCCAGCATTTT TRBV21-1 . TRBJ1-5 .
CASSSAGSSYNEQFF TGTGCCAGCAGTTCCGCCGGGAGCTCCTACAATGAGCAGTTCTTC TRBV27 . TRBJ2-1 .
CASSYGTRNEQFF TGTGCCAGCAGTTACGGGACTAGGAACGAGCAGTTCTTC TRBV6-6 TRBD2 TRBJ2-1 few
CASSQGGTLSTEAFF TGTGCCAGCAGCCAAGGAGGGACCCTGAGCACTGAAGCTTTCTTT TRBV4-2 . TRBJ1-1 few
CASSQEASGTRYEQYF TGTGCCAGCAGCCAAGAGGCTAGCGGGACCCGCTACGAGCAGTACTTC TRBV4-2 TRBD2 TRBJ2-7 .
CAWTARRNEKLFF TGTGCCTGGACAGCCCGGCGGAATGAAAAACTGTTTTTT TRBV30 . TRBJ1-4 .
CASSIRTGTSVLGELFF TGTGCCAGCAGCATAAGAACCGGGACTAGCGTTCTCGGGGAGCTGTTTTTT TRBV7-6 TRBD2 TRBJ2-2 .
CASSFPGQGYEQYF TGTGCCAGCAGTTTCCCGGGACAGGGCTACGAGCAGTACTTC TRBV7-9 TRBD1 TRBJ2-7 .